A single sample is the source of the 20 T cell receptor beta chains below, sequenced in a study of T-cell reconstitution after alpha-beta-depleted transplantation in children. A library of TCRbeta sequences, prepared with unique molecular identifiers, was generated. TCRdb re-called the PCR reads with MiXCR, one entry per CDR3 protein. This sample has 500,000 or so distinct CDR3 sequences, with about 31% found just once. Sequenced material: PBMCs from the stem cell graft donor, taken from the stem cell graft. These TCRs come from a human donor who donated a stem cell graft to a child with aplastic anemia.

The J gene is TRBJ1-1, the V gene TRBV10-3; 8 nucleotides agree with TRBD1. V trimming: 6 bases; J trimming: 1 base; junction bases outside the gene matches: 1. This CDR3 comprises 13 residues. The germline V gene has CDR1 ENHRY and CDR2 SYGVKD. CDR3 nucleotides: TGTGCCATCAGGGACAGGGCGAACACTGAAGCTTTCTTT. This gives the protein CAIRDRANTEAFF.

As for this clonotype: A read error may be the cause here, since a much bigger clone is one base away. The chain's CDR3 is CASTLGTGGETHYF. The CDR3 DNA follows: TGTGCCAGCACCCTTGGGACTGGCGGGGAAACGCATTATTTT. The rearrangement uses TRBV12-3 or TRBV12-4 and TRBJ2-3; possible D gene TRBD2, 6 bases. CDR3 length: 14 amino acids.

This chain joins TRBV29-1 and TRBJ2-7; TRBD2 is a possible D gene (5 bases). The CDR3 totals 12 residues. Germline lookup yields CDR1 SQVTM and CDR2 ANQGSEA. Trimming removed 4 bases at V and 6 bases at J, with 13 bases between. The CDR3 DNA reads as TGCAGCGTTGCCCCGACCGGGATCGAGCAGTACTTC. This codes for CSVAPTGIEQYF.

The genes are TRBV28 and TRBJ2-7; the D is unclear. The CDR3 length is 15 residues. The germline V gene encodes CDR1 MDHEN and CDR2 SYDVKM. Trimming stripped 5 bases from V and 4 bases from J, with 18 bases between. The CDR3 here is CASSREGNLYYEQYF. CDR3 bases: TGTGCCAGCAGTCGAGAAGGAAACCTTTATTACGAGCAGTACTTC.

In this sample, this clonotype turned up a few times. This chain connects TRBV7-2 to TRBJ1-6; 8 bases align to TRBD1. This CDR3 is built from 16 residues. Germline V CDR1 and CDR2: SGHTA, FQGNSA. V dropped 5 bases and J dropped 4; count of bases not matched to a gene: 7. CDR3 protein: CASSRGGQEYNSPLHF. CDR3 nucleotide sequence: TGTGCCAGCAGCAGGGGGGGACAGGAATATAATTCACCCCTCCACTTT.

The chain combines TRBV5-6 with TRBJ2-7, with TRBD2 as a possible D gene (6 bases). From germline, CDR1 is SGHDT and CDR2 YYEEEE. The CDR3 length is 17 residues. V lost 4 bases, J lost 3 bases, and 23 bases lay in between. CDR3 in amino acids: CASSLPGLRGTYYEQYV. The CDR3 DNA is TGTGCCAGCAGCCTTCCTGGATTGCGGGGTACCTACTACGAGCAGTACGTC.

This chain links TRBV4-3 with TRBJ1-4; the D is unclear. This CDR3 comprises 17 residues. V lost 4 bases, J lost 3 bases, and 18 bases lay in between. CDR1 is LGHNA and CDR2 is YSLEER in the germline V gene. The CDR3 DNA is TGCGCCAGCAGCCCCGGTTTGGGCCCCGTGGCTAATGAAAAACTGTTTTTT. It yields the protein CASSPGLGPVANEKLFF.

This chain connects TRBV12-3 or TRBV12-4 to TRBJ2-1, with TRBD1 matching over 8 bases. This CDR3 is built from 16 residues. The V and J ends lost 6 bases and 8 bases, in that order; junction bases with no gene match: 15. CDR3 region: CASSPGGLIDPDEQFF. CDR3 DNA: TGTGCCAGCAGCCCAGGGGGCCTGATCGACCCCGATGAGCAGTTCTTC.

The sample holds a few counts of this clonotype. The DNA for the CDR3 is TGCAGTGCTAGTCCTCCTAGCGGGAGATACGAGCAGTACTTC. Amino acid sequence: CSASPPSGRYEQYF. The V call is TRBV20-1, the J call TRBJ2-7, with 10 positions matching TRBD2. V lost 3 bases, J lost 4 bases, and 6 bases stayed unmatched. Germline V CDR1 and CDR2: DFQATT, SNEGSKA (reference sequence). This CDR3 contains 14 residues.

The chain couples TRBV7-6 to TRBJ2-7; D perhaps matches TRBD2 (6 bases). Germline loops: CDR1 SGHVS, CDR2 FNYEAQ. The V and J ends lost 3 bases and 7 bases respectively, with 13 bases between them. The CDR3 length is 13 residues. Here the CDR3 DNA reads TGTGCCAGCAGCTTGGGGCTAGCGAGAGAGCAGTACTTC. Protein sequence: CASSLGLAREQYF.

This clonotype occurred a few times. The rearrangement uses TRBV20-1 and TRBJ1-1; D unresolved. There are 15 residues in the CDR3. Germline V lookup: CDR1 DFQATT, CDR2 SNEGSKA (reference sequence). The germline V and J ends were trimmed by 2 bases and 0 bases, with 13 bases remaining between them. CDR3 nucleotides: TGCAGTGCTAGAAGCCCCGGGGAGTTGAACACTGAAGCTTTCTTT. Residues: CSARSPGELNTEAFF.

The chain carries TRBV7-2 and TRBJ1-3, with D perhaps matching TRBD1 (6 bases). V was shortened by 6 bases and J by 0 bases, with 9 bases between the two germline ends. The CDR3 extends over 14 amino acids. Germline loops: CDR1 SGHTA, CDR2 FQGNSA. The CDR3 here is CASRDSSSGNTIYF. The CDR3 region has the DNA TGTGCCAGCAGGGACAGCTCCTCTGGAAACACCATATATTTT.

This clonotype was detected a few times. The chain carries TRBV20-1 and TRBJ2-5; D could derive from TRBD1 or TRBD2 (6 bases each). Germline CDR1 and CDR2: DFQATT and SNEGSKA (reference sequence). Between the trimmed V and J ends, which lost 6 bases and 5 bases, there was a span of 13 bases. There are 12 residues in the CDR3. CDR3 loop: CSAKGGLETQYF. As DNA, the CDR3 is TGCAGTGCCAAGGGGGGATTGGAGACCCAGTACTTC.

As to this clonotype: At one end, the junction sequence differs from germline, possibly due to a read error. This chain uses TRBV24-1 with TRBJ2-4; D gene ambiguous. This CDR3 has 9 amino acids. Germline V gene sequence: CDR1 KGHDR, CDR2 SFDVKD. The CDR3 nucleotides read TGTGACACCAACGTAACTCGGAACTTC. Translated: CDTNVTRNF.

Turning to this clonotype: The junction does not match germline at one end; this may be a read error. The V and J genes are TRBV29-1 and TRBJ2-1; TRBD1 might be the D (6 bases). The CDR3 spans 13 residues. CDR1 and CDR2 from the germline V gene are SQVTM and ANQGSEA. The CDR3 sequence is CTVGGRGVHEQFF. CDR3 coding DNA: TGCACCGTTGGGGGCCGAGGGGTACATGAGCAGTTCTTC.

This clonotype was seen a single time. The J gene is TRBJ1-2, the V gene TRBV12-3 or TRBV12-4, with 8 bases fitting TRBD1. The CDR3 is made up of 15 amino acids. The J segment lost 4 bases and the V segment lost 6 bases, leaving 10 bases of the junction unmatched. The CDR3 nucleotides are TGTGCCAGCAGCCCCGCCAGGGGGCAAGGCTATGGCTACACCTTC. Protein product: CASSPARGQGYGYTF.

The chain has TRBV27 and TRBJ2-7; unclear D gene. The CDR3 sequence is 13 residues long. V was clipped by 2 bases and J by 2 bases, with 7 bases between them. Germline loops: CDR1 MNHEY, CDR2 SMNVEV (reference sequence). CDR3 coding DNA: TGTGCCAGCAGTTTAGGGCCGACCTACGAGCAGTACGTC. Encoded protein: CASSLGPTYEQYV.

This chain connects TRBV12-3 or TRBV12-4 to TRBJ2-1; 9 bases align to TRBD2. J was trimmed by 7 bases and V by 6 bases; bases with no gene match: 13. This CDR3 has 16 amino acids. The CDR3 region is CASSSIAGDLRNEQFF. The CDR3 DNA reads TGTGCCAGCAGCTCCATAGCGGGAGATTTAAGGAATGAGCAGTTCTTC.

This chain connects TRBV7-3 to TRBJ2-5; tentatively, D is TRBD2 (6 bases). The CDR3 is 14 residues long. Germline CDR1 is SGHTA and CDR2 is FQGTGA. The V end was cut by 2 bases, the J end by 5 bases, with 12 bases between. CDR3 loop: CASSLGGGSETQYF. The CDR3 nucleotides read TGTGCCAGCAGCTTAGGTGGGGGGTCGGAGACCCAGTACTTC.

This clonotype was observed a handful of times. The chain joins TRBV18 to TRBJ2-2, with unresolved D. Trimming removed 2 bases at V and 6 bases at J, with 4 bases between. CDR1 and CDR2 (germline): KGHSH, LQKENI. The CDR3 length is 12 residues. This CDR3 is CASSPVSGELFF. The DNA of the CDR3 is TGTGCCAGCTCACCAGTATCCGGGGAGCTGTTTTTT.